This paragraph reports one T cell receptor (beta chain). Its antigen is not yet known. Qualities for individual bases were not recorded, and no much larger clone is one base off. From a lookup of the germline V gene (reference sequence), CDR1 and CDR2 are SGHNT and YYREEE. The CDR3 sequence holds 17 residues, the cysteine and phenylalanine included. Only CDR3 DNA remains: 51 bases, in frame from the first base. Trimming at the junction amounts to 2 bases on V and 7 bases on J, and the germline ends lie 19 bases apart. Participants in the prospective study were aged roughly 18 to 100 years, lived in approximately 26 United States geographic areas, and enrolled through a virtual design. In the prospective study, cohorts were assigned on the basis of participant-reported clinical history obtained from a screening survey and a study questionnaire. Recovered participants in ImmuneRACE Cohort 3 were defined as having two consecutive negative NP/OP PCR tests, clearance from a healthcare professional, or resolution of symptoms. In the prospective study, whole blood, serum and a nasopharyngeal or oropharyngeal swab were collected from each participant by mobile phlebotomists. Prospective study participants could optionally give additional blood draws and questionnaires over an approximately two-month period. Before DNA extraction, prospective study blood samples were shipped either frozen or at room temperature.

TCRbeta CDR3 regions were amplified from genomic DNA by means of the immunoSEQ Assay, a bias-controlled multiplex PCR. From the authors' description of their analysis: The number of nucleated cells in each sample was estimated from the amplification of reference gene primers within the assay. To quantify the absolute abundance of each unique TCRbeta CDR3 rearrangement, sequence reads were collapsed and filtered. For each sample, productive Simpson clonality was calculated as the square root of Simpson's diversity index over productive rearrangements. TCRdb obtained this table from immuneACCESS and retained in-frame rearrangements with V and J assigned. These tables miss some clones; where compared with another copy, unresolved V genes account for less than half of the shortfall, and the remainder is unexplained. V, J and clone size are those of that table, while D and trimming were read from the DNA. The sample profile shows a few hundred thousand clones; roughly 87% of them were found once. Around 8.9% of the sample is in the top ten clones.

This record comes from a study of blood T cell repertoires in COVID-19 (dated by TCRdb to 2020 to 2021). A note on the overall study: Samples covering the acute and convalescent phases of COVID-19 were provided by collaborators in the United States, Italy and Spain. The dataset comprised deeply sampled blood TCRbeta repertoires from subjects exposed to, actively infected with, or recovered from COVID-19. The repertoires were released in a freely available public database intended as a resource for research on the immune response to SARS-CoV-2. Sample metadata almost always included a de-identified subject ID, COVID-19 status, age in years and sex. Where HLA class I and class II types were available, the types were taken from metadata supplied by the sample provider, not from assay-based typing. Samples came from the ongoing ImmuneRACE study (first 160 participants) plus 1,254 subjects from 6 global collaborators. The prospective study material was composed of cDNA or gDNA derived from T cells, B-cell-depleted T cells, or PBMCs. General findings and caveats noted by the study authors: The quantity of clinical and demographic metadata differed by source and by participant and was supplied without curation.

The receptor comes from a woman in her late teens or twenties who had recovered from COVID-19. The sequence links TRBV5-4 to TRBJ1-6; D gene: possibly TRBD1, on 6 matching bases. The source material was PBMCs or T cells enriched from blood (not recorded which). This receptor has the CDR3 CASSFRGGNGLNSPLHF. The DNA sequence reads TGTGCCAGCAGCTTTCGCGGGGGCAACGGTTTAAATTCACCCCTCCACTTT.